The 9 T cell receptor beta chains below all came from one sample that was sequenced in a study of human T cells and chemical hapten exposure. TCRdb re-called the RACE reads through MiXCR, storing one row per CDR3 protein. The data show around 99,000 distinct CDR3 sequences, around an eighth seen once. Time point noted: patch test 1, 2 weeks after DPC sensitization. Treatment denoted: therapeutic diphenylcyclopropenone sensitization with weekly scalp DPC. The specimen was whole blood, collected in connection with sensitization to the hapten diphenylcyclopropenone (DPC). The receptors come from a middle-aged woman with alopecia areata. Some clones in this sample may be carry-over from other donors' samples.

In this sample, this clonotype turned up a few times. The rearrangement uses TRBV6-1 and TRBJ2-3; 7 bases align to TRBD1. The CDR3 is 15 residues long. CDR1 MNHNS and CDR2 SASEGT come from the germline V gene. V dropped 5 bases and J dropped 0; count of bases not matched to a gene: 5. CDR3 coding DNA: TGTGCCAGCAGTTTCCGGGACAGTAGCACAGATACGCAGTATTTT. Its translation: CASSFRDSSTDTQYF.

This clonotype occurred a few times. The chain has TRBV29-1 and TRBJ1-2; D call uncertain. The germline V gene encodes CDR1 SQVTM and CDR2 ANQGSEA. Trimming removed 7 bases from V and 3 bases from J, with 15 bases in between. This CDR3 has 13 residues. The CDR3 nucleotides read TGCAGCGCCGGCCAGCAATCTTACTATGGCTACACCTTC. Its protein is CSAGQQSYYGYTF.

The CDR3 loop reads CASSENYGYTF. The DNA for the CDR3 is TGTGCCAGCAGCGAGAACTATGGCTACACCTTC. This chain links TRBV6-2 or TRBV6-3 with TRBJ1-2; D gene ambiguous. The CDR3 covers 11 residues. CDR1 MNHEY and CDR2 SVGEGT come from the germline V gene. Trimming left V 6 bases short and J 2 bases short, with 4 bases between.

This clonotype showed up many times. The chain uses TRBV20-1 and TRBJ2-1, with TRBD2 identical over 10 bases. Germline lookup yields CDR1 DFQATT and CDR2 SNEGSKA (reference sequence). The CDR3 contains 14 residues. The V gene end was trimmed by 5 bases and the J gene end by 6 bases; junction bases not matched to a gene: 7. The CDR3 loop is CSAPGLAAGNEQFF. The CDR3 DNA reads as TGCAGTGCTCCCGGACTAGCGGCAGGCAATGAGCAGTTCTTC.

The V and J genes are TRBV20-1 and TRBJ2-7, with no clear D. Trimming took 1 base from V and 3 from J, leaving 10 bases between them. CDR1 is DFQATT, CDR2 SNEGSKA, per germline (reference sequence). This CDR3 is built from 13 residues. CDR3 sequence reads: CSARVRGLYEQYF. CDR3 sequence (DNA): TGCAGTGCTAGAGTTAGAGGCCTCTACGAGCAGTACTTC.

This clonotype was seen a few times. V usage is TRBV6-5 and J usage is TRBJ2-7; D may be TRBD1 (6 bases). V shed 2 bases and J shed 3 bases, with 11 bases lying between them. Looked up from germline, CDR1 is MNHEY and CDR2 is SVGAGI. This CDR3 has 14 residues. The CDR3 nucleotides are TGTGCCAGCAGTTACGCAGGGGCAGGCTACGAGCAGTACTTC. This codes for CASSYAGAGYEQYF.

The chain joins TRBV7-9 to TRBJ2-3; no clear D gene. V was trimmed by 3 bases and J by 0 bases, leaving 10 bases between them. From germline, CDR1 is SEHNR and CDR2 FQNEAQ (reference sequence). There are 15 residues in the CDR3. The CDR3 bases are TGTGCCAGCAGCTTGAGAACGGCTAGCACAGATACGCAGTATTTT. This translates into CASSLRTASTDTQYF.

The genes are TRBV3-1 and TRBJ2-1, with D uncertain. V dropped 4 bases and J dropped 3 bases, with 7 bases sitting between them. Germline CDR1 reads LGHDT; CDR2 reads YNNKEL (reference sequence). The CDR3 consists of 13 residues. In DNA, the CDR3 is TGTGCCAGCAGCCCGGCCTTCTACAATGAGCAGTTCTTC. It yields the protein CASSPAFYNEQFF.

The chain couples TRBV7-3 to TRBJ2-2; D remains unclear. The CDR3 totals 16 residues. Germline lookup yields CDR1 SGHTA and CDR2 FQGTGA. Trimming pared 0 bases from V and 4 bases from J, leaving 12 bases between. The CDR3 nucleotides are TGTGCCAGCAGCTTAACGATTCAACCCAGCACCGGGGAGCTGTTTTTT. Translated: CASSLTIQPSTGELFF.